The 28 T cell receptor beta chains given below trace back to one sample, sequenced in a study of blood T cell repertoires in COVID-19. Profiled with immunoSEQ multiplex PCR; TCRdb holds only in-frame clones, not every one. The table records over 65,000 clones, around four fifths of them present only once. Material for sequencing was peripheral blood. Receptors originate from a man between 60 and 75 years old with COVID-19, enrolled during active disease.

This clone turned up a few times. CDR3 DNA: TGTGCCAGCAGCTTAGTGGCAGGGGCCCCCTACGAGCAGTACTTC. Translated, it gives CASSLVAGAPYEQYF. This chain uses TRBV7-8 with TRBJ2-7; tentatively, D is TRBD1 (6 bases). The CDR3 has 15 amino acids. In germline, CDR1 is SGHVS, CDR2 FQNEAQ. V was cut by 1 base and J by 2 bases, with 12 bases left in between.

The J gene is TRBJ2-7, the V gene TRBV6-2 or TRBV6-3; D gene ambiguous. The CDR3 totals 12 residues. V dropped 5 bases and J dropped 3 bases, with 8 bases sitting between them. From germline, CDR1 is MNHEY and CDR2 SVGEGT. CDR3 nucleotides: TGTGCCAGCAGTAACAACTACTACGAGCAGTACTTC. Its protein product is CASSNNYYEQYF.

This rearrangement joins TRBV27 to TRBJ2-7; maybe TRBD1 (6 bases). This CDR3 contains 14 residues. CDR1 and CDR2 from the germline V gene are MNHEY and SMNVEV (reference sequence). With 10 bases removed from V and 5 bases from J, the gap between germline ends came to 21 bases. The CDR3 protein is CATNPLQGKNEQYF. CDR3 in DNA: TGTGCCACTAACCCTCTACAGGGAAAGAACGAGCAGTACTTC.

The rearrangement joins TRBV6-1 to TRBJ2-3, with 9 bases that match TRBD2. Germline V CDR1 and CDR2: MNHNS, SASEGT. This CDR3 contains 20 residues. The V gene end was trimmed by 2 bases and the J gene end by 4 bases; junction bases not matched to a gene: 19. CDR3 DNA: TGTGCCAGCAGTGAACCCCCGTGGCAGGGTAGGTTAGCGGGAGCAGATACGCAGTATTTT. This codes for CASSEPPWQGRLAGADTQYF.

This chain joins TRBV6-5 and TRBJ2-1; D might be TRBD2 (5 bases). CDR1 MNHEY and CDR2 SVGAGI come from the germline V gene. Trimming took 7 bases from V and 0 from J, leaving 13 bases between them. CDR3 length equals 15 residues. The chain's CDR3 is CASIASGSSYNEQFF. CDR3 in DNA: TGTGCCAGCATAGCGTCCGGGTCCTCCTACAATGAGCAGTTCTTC.

This rearrangement joins TRBV16 to TRBJ1-3, with 9 bases lining up with TRBD1. Trimming cost V 5 bases and J 3 bases; bases outside gene matches: 5. The CDR3 spans 15 residues. From germline, CDR1 is KGHSY and CDR2 FQNENV. CDR3: CASSSDRGNGNTIYF. The CDR3, as DNA: TGTGCCAGCAGCTCGGACAGGGGAAATGGAAACACCATATATTTT.

This clone was seen a handful of times. This chain joins TRBV3-1 (or the pseudogene TRBV3-2) and TRBJ2-3; 8 bases line up with TRBD1. The CDR3 spans 13 residues. CDR1 is LGHDT and CDR2 is YNNKEL in the germline V gene (reference sequence). V was pared by 1 base and J by 13 bases, with 7 bases of the junction left unmatched. CDR3 nucleotide sequence: TGTGCCAGCAGCCAAGGACAGGGGAAGAGCGAGTATTTT. Its protein is CASSQGQGKSEYF.

This chain connects TRBV5-6 to TRBJ1-6; 7 nucleotides match TRBD1. Germline V gene lookup returns CDR1 SGHDT and CDR2 YYEEEE. The CDR3 length is 12 residues. With V trimmed by 4 bases and J by 14 bases, 6 bases remained unmatched. The CDR3 loop reads CASSRDSRSLHF. In DNA form, the CDR3 reads TGTGCCAGCAGCCGGGACAGCAGGTCCCTCCACTTT.

This clone was found many times. The chain recombines TRBV9 with TRBJ2-7, with TRBD1 as a possible D gene (6 bases). Germline V gene lookup returns CDR1 SGDLS and CDR2 YYNGEE. The CDR3 is made up of 16 amino acids. Trimming shortened V by 0 bases and J by 0 bases, and 13 bases separated the two germline ends. The CDR3 here is CASSVGAGDLSYEQYF. CDR3 coding DNA: TGTGCCAGCAGCGTAGGAGCAGGGGACCTCTCCTACGAGCAGTACTTC.

This clone was seen a single time. The chain carries TRBV3-1 (or the pseudogene TRBV3-2) and TRBJ2-3; 7 bases are a match to TRBD1. Trimming cost V 2 bases and J 2 bases; bases outside gene matches: 10. Germline lookup yields CDR1 LGHDT and CDR2 YNNKEL (reference sequence). This CDR3 spans 17 amino acids. This chain's CDR3 is CASSQYVRTGLTDTQYF. The CDR3 DNA sequence: TGTGCCAGCAGCCAATACGTCAGGACAGGCCTCACAGATACGCAGTATTTT.

This chain connects TRBV7-6 to TRBJ1-6; possibly TRBD1 for D (5 bases). Germline CDR1 reads SGHVS; CDR2 reads FNYEAQ. V was pared by 3 bases and J by 4 bases, with 10 bases between. This CDR3 is built from 15 residues. Here the CDR3 DNA reads TGTGCCAGCAGCTTGGGGCAGGGATATAATTCACCCCTCCACTTT. Translated, it gives CASSLGQGYNSPLHF. The variable domain in full, with the rest retrieved from reference TRBV7-6 and TRBJ1-6, is GAGVSQSPRYKVTKRGQDVALRCDPISGHVSLYWYRQALGQGPEFLTYFNYEAQQDKSGLPNDRFSAERPEGSISTLTIQRTEQRDSAMYRCASSLGQGYNSPLHFGNGTRLTVT.

The chain is built from TRBV2 and TRBJ2-1; maybe TRBD1 (5 bases). Germline V gene lookup returns CDR1 SNHLY and CDR2 FYNNEI. Trimming took off 3 bases at V and 5 bases at J, with 14 bases between the two ends. This CDR3 is 15 amino acids long. CDR3 amino acids: CASSDRAEGDNEQFF. The CDR3 DNA sequence: TGTGCCAGCAGTGATCGGGCAGAAGGGGACAATGAGCAGTTCTTC.

The CDR3 loop is CSASPRGTGPNGNTIYF. The CDR3 nucleotides are TGCAGTGCTAGTCCTCGCGGGACAGGGCCCAATGGAAACACCATATATTTT. V is TRBV20-1 and J is TRBJ1-3, with 9 nucleotides matching TRBD1. This CDR3 is built from 17 residues. Per germline, CDR1 DFQATT and CDR2 SNEGSKA (reference sequence). V dropped 3 bases and J dropped 3; count of bases not matched to a gene: 12.

The chain is built from TRBV19 and TRBJ1-5; D is ambiguous. The germline V gene has CDR1 LNHDA and CDR2 SQIVND (reference sequence). The CDR3 extends over 15 amino acids. Trimming took 6 bases from V and 2 from J, leaving 14 bases between them. This chain's CDR3 is CASSPAALGNQPQHF. In DNA, the CDR3 is TGTGCCAGTAGCCCGGCAGCCCTAGGCAATCAGCCCCAGCATTTT.

The chain has TRBV21-1 and TRBJ1-6; TRBD1 is the table's D call, not checked against the DNA. TRBV21-1 is flagged as a pseudogene. The length of the CDR3 is 18 residues. CDR3 residues: CANSYRGALGSYNSPLHF. CDR3 in DNA: TGTGCCAACTCGTACAGGGGGGCCTTGGGTAGTTATAATTCACCCCTCCACTTT.

V is TRBV5-1 and J is TRBJ1-6; D is perhaps TRBD1 (6 bases). Trimming pared 0 bases from V and 6 bases from J, leaving 10 bases between. Germline V lookup: CDR1 SGHRS, CDR2 YFSETQ. This CDR3 contains 15 residues. CDR3 coding DNA: TGCGCCAGCAGCTTGGACGGACAGATTAATTCACCCCTCCACTTT. Protein sequence: CASSLDGQINSPLHF.

The genes are TRBV30 and TRBJ1-1; 8 nucleotides match TRBD1. This CDR3 is built from 13 residues. V was clipped by 8 bases and J by 1 base; unmatched bases: 6. Germline V gene lookup returns CDR1 GTSNPN and CDR2 SVGIG (reference sequence). CDR3 DNA sequence: TGTGCCAGACAAGGACAGGGGAACACTGAAGCTTTCTTT. Its translation is CARQGQGNTEAFF.

This chain uses TRBV6-1 with TRBJ2-7; the match to TRBD2 covers 7 bases. This CDR3 is built from 16 residues. J gave up 3 bases and V 2 bases, and 10 bases lay outside the gene matches. Germline CDR1 reads MNHNS; CDR2 reads SASEGT. CDR3 sequence: CASSEIRGAGFYEQYF. The DNA of the CDR3 is TGTGCCAGCAGTGAAATTAGGGGAGCGGGATTCTACGAGCAGTACTTC.

V usage is TRBV9 and J usage is TRBJ2-1, with D possibly matching TRBD2 (6 bases). Germline V gives CDR1 SGDLS, CDR2 YYNGEE. The CDR3 covers 12 residues. V was clipped by 4 bases and J by 7 bases, with 9 bases between them. The CDR3 protein is CASSTGGNEQFF. The CDR3 DNA sequence: TGTGCCAGCAGCACCGGAGGGAATGAGCAGTTCTTC.

The rearrangement joins TRBV18 to TRBJ1-1; D might be TRBD1 (5 bases). Deletions cut 1 base from V and 1 base from J, with 16 bases between. Germline V gene data show CDR1 as KGHSH and CDR2 as LQKENI. The CDR3 extends over 17 amino acids. CDR3 bases: TGTGCCAGCTCACCACGAATAGGGGAGGGGAGGAACACTGAAGCTTTCTTT. Its protein product is CASSPRIGEGRNTEAFF.

This clone has a single count. This rearrangement joins TRBV7-2 to TRBJ2-6; no clear D gene. V gave up 5 bases and J gave up 5 bases, with 10 bases separating them. This CDR3 comprises 14 residues. Germline-derived CDR1 and CDR2 are SGHTA and FQGNSA. CDR3 amino acids: CASSRSLWANVLTF. The CDR3 DNA reads as TGTGCCAGCAGCAGGAGTCTCTGGGCCAACGTCCTGACTTTC.

The chain employs TRBV30 and TRBJ1-2; 10 bases line up with TRBD1. Germline CDR1 is GTSNPN and CDR2 is SVGIG (reference sequence). The CDR3 is made up of 14 amino acids. V was pared by 4 bases and J by 2 bases, with 4 bases of the junction left unmatched. The CDR3 reads CAWTPDRGNYGYTF. CDR3 bases: TGTGCCTGGACCCCGGACAGGGGGAACTATGGCTACACCTTC.

This chain joins TRBV5-1 and TRBJ2-1, with 12 bases identical to TRBD1. Looked up from germline, CDR1 is SGHRS and CDR2 is YFSETQ. This CDR3 comprises 17 residues. The junction had 11 bases not matched to a gene; V was cut back by 5 bases and J by 5 bases. The CDR3 region has the DNA TGCGCCAGCAGGGGGACAGGGGGCAGAGTTATGGACAATGAGCAGTTCTTC. As protein: CASRGTGGRVMDNEQFF.

The CDR3 loop reads CSASAASGGGFSYEQYF. In nucleotides, the CDR3 is TGCAGTGCTAGTGCGGCGTCAGGGGGTGGCTTCTCCTACGAGCAGTACTTC. The chain carries TRBV20-1 and TRBJ2-7, with 7 positions matching TRBD1. V trimming: 3 bases; J trimming: 0 bases; junction bases outside the gene matches: 14. There are 17 residues in the CDR3. Germline values: CDR1 DFQATT, CDR2 SNEGSKA (reference sequence).

This clone was seen a few times. The chain joins TRBV7-2 to TRBJ2-5; 13 nucleotides match TRBD2. From germline, CDR1 is SGHTA and CDR2 FQGNSA. The V and J ends lost 2 bases and 0 bases, in that order; junction bases with no gene match: 6. The CDR3 extends over 18 amino acids. The CDR3 sequence is CASSLLALAGGYQETQYF. The CDR3 nucleotides read TGTGCCAGCAGCTTATTAGCACTAGCGGGGGGGTACCAAGAGACCCAGTACTTC.

The chain is built from TRBV14 and TRBJ2-5; D gene ambiguous. In germline, CDR1 is SGHDN, CDR2 FVKESK. The CDR3 totals 14 residues. V lost 6 bases, J lost 4 bases, and 15 bases lay in between. For the CDR3, the DNA is TGTGCCAGCAGTCCCGGTGGCTCGGGAGAGACCCAGTACTTC. Translated, it gives CASSPGGSGETQYF.

The gene calls are TRBV5-4 and TRBJ2-7; the match to TRBD1 covers 9 bases. After removal of 4 bases from V and 4 bases from J, the junction contained 12 bases not matched to a gene. The CDR3 is made up of 16 amino acids. Germline CDR1 SGHNT, CDR2 YYREEE (reference sequence). CDR3 sequence: CASSRDRVAYSYEQYF. The CDR3, as DNA: TGTGCCAGCAGCCGGGACAGGGTGGCCTATTCTTACGAGCAGTACTTC.

This clone was seen more than once but under ten times. This sequence joins TRBV6-2 or TRBV6-3 and TRBJ2-3; TRBD2 aligns across 8 bases. Germline trimming cut 5 bases from V and 12 bases from J; bases unmatched to any gene: 10. CDR1 is MNHEY and CDR2 is SVGEGT in the germline V gene. The length of the CDR3 is 13 residues. CDR3 residues: CASSIPGGGRQYF. The CDR3 DNA sequence: TGTGCCAGCAGTATTCCCGGGGGGGGGCGTCAGTATTTT.